This T cell receptor (beta chain) was documented in a study of blood T cell repertoires in COVID-19. About the study: The United States, Italy and Spain provided the acute and convalescent COVID-19 samples.

This CDR3 comprises 12 residues. Per germline, CDR1 SNHLY and CDR2 FYNNEI. V was shortened by 6 bases and J by 2 bases, with 5 bases between the two germline ends. In the original processing: Amplification of reference gene primers was used by the study to estimate nucleated cell counts. Using immunoSEQ multiplex PCR, the repertoire was profiled, and TCRdb retains in-frame clones only, with some absent. V and J calls and clone size are those listed in that table; D and trimming were worked out from the DNA. The sample lists 200,000 to 250,000 clones; roughly 84% were seen once. Participants were aged about 18 to 90 years, lived in 20 to 25 US areas, and enrolled virtually. What the recovered Cohort 3 donors had was two negative PCRs, clearance, or symptom resolution.

The chain links TRBV2 to TRBJ1-3; unclear D gene. Sequencing used PBMCs or T cells enriched from blood (not recorded which). The TCR sequence derives from a woman aged 40 to 49 who had recovered from COVID-19. CDR3 coding DNA: TGTGCCAGCAGGGGCCCTGGAAACACCATATATTTT. Residues: CASRGPGNTIYF.